This T cell receptor (beta chain) stems from a study of blood T cell repertoires in COVID-19. The overall study: Donors in the United States, Italy and Spain gave samples during acute or convalescent COVID-19. In each case, the material was cDNA or gDNA derived from T cells, B-cell-depleted T cells, or PBMCs.

Germline V lookup: CDR1 LGHDT, CDR2 YNNKEL (reference sequence). CDR3 length: 15 residues. Trimming shortened V by 4 bases and J by 5 bases, and 14 bases separated the two germline ends. Methods used by the authors: Amplification from reference gene primers served as the basis for estimated nucleated cell counts. The method was immunoSEQ multiplex PCR; TCRdb's version includes in-frame clones alone and lacks a portion of them. For V, J and clone size, that table is used; D and trimming come from the DNA. Among about 150,000 clones listed, roughly 89% were seen once. The genes are TRBV3-1 (or the pseudogene TRBV3-2) and TRBJ2-2; D is ambiguous. Sequenced sample: peripheral blood. The receptor's source is a man between 60 and 75 years old with active or convalescent COVID-19. The CDR3 is CASSPPPLGTGELFF. CDR3 DNA: TGTGCCAGCAGCCCCCCGCCCCTAGGTACCGGGGAGCTGTTTTTT.